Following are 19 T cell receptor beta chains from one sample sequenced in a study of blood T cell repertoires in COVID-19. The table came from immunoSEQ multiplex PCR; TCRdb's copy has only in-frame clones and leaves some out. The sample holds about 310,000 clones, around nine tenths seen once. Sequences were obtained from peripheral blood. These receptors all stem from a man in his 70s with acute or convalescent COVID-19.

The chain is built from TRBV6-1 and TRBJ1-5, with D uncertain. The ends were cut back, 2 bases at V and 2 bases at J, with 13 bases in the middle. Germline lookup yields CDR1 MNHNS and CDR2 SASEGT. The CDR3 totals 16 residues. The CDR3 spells CASSEPGSVGNQPQHF. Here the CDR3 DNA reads TGTGCCAGCAGTGAACCGGGGAGCGTGGGCAATCAGCCCCAGCATTTT.

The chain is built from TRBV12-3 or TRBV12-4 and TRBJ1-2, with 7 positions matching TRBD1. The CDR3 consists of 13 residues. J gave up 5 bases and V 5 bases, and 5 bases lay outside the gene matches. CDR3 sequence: CASSPQGKYGYTF. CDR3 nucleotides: TGTGCCAGCAGTCCACAGGGGAAGTATGGCTACACCTTC.

In DNA, the CDR3 is TGTGCCAGCAGTTCCCCGGAGGGGGCTATATCTTATGGCTACACCTTC. It translates to CASSSPEGAISYGYTF. V usage is TRBV28 and J usage is TRBJ1-2; 7 positions agree with TRBD1. Germline V gene data show CDR1 as MDHEN and CDR2 as SYDVKM. CDR3 size: 16 residues. With 4 bases clipped from V and 5 bases from J, the junction kept 13 bases outside the gene matches.

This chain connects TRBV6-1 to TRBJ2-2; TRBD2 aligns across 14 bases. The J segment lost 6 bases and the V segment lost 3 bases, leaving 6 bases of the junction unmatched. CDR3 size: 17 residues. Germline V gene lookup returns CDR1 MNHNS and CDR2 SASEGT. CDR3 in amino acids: CASSDGGLAGAAGELFF. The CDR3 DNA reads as TGTGCCAGCAGTGATGGGGGACTAGCGGGAGCGGCCGGGGAGCTGTTTTTT.

The CDR3 loop is CASSFAGQEQYF. CDR3 coding DNA: TGTGCCAGCAGTTTCGCCGGACAAGAGCAGTACTTC. The chain couples TRBV28 to TRBJ2-7; D may be TRBD1 (5 bases). Per germline, CDR1 MDHEN and CDR2 SYDVKM. Trimming removed 3 bases from V and 7 bases from J, with 10 bases in between. The CDR3 loop spans 12 amino acids.

The CDR3 bases are TGTGCCTGGAGTGTAAAGGGGGCTCAAGAGACCCAGTACTTC. Its translation: CAWSVKGAQETQYF. The rearrangement joins TRBV30 to TRBJ2-5; 7 positions match TRBD1. V lost 0 bases and J lost 2; bases outside the gene matches: 3. The length of the CDR3 is 14 residues. Germline V gives CDR1 GTSNPN, CDR2 SVGIG (reference sequence).

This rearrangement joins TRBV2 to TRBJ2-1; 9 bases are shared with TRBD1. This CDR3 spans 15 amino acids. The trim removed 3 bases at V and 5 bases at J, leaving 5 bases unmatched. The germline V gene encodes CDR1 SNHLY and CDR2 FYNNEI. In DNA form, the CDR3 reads TGTGCCAGCAGTGAGAGAAGGACAGGGGACAATGAGCAGTTCTTC. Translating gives CASSERRTGDNEQFF.

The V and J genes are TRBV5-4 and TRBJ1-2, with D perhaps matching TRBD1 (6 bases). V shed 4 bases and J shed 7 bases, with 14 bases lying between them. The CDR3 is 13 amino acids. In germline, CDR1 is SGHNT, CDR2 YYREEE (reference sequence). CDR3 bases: TGTGCCAGCAGCCCAACAGGGTCGGGTGGCTACACCTTC. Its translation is CASSPTGSGGYTF.

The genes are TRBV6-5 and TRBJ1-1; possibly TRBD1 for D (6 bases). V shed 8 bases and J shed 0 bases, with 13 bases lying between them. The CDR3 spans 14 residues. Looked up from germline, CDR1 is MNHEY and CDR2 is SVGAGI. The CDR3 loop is CASAVDRLNTEAFF. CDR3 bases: TGTGCCAGCGCCGTCGACAGGTTGAACACTGAAGCTTTCTTT.

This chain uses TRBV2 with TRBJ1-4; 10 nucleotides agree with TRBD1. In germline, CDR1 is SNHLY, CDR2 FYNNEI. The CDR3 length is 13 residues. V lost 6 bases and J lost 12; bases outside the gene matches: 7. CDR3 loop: CASRTGGIGELFF. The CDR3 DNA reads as TGTGCCAGCAGGACAGGGGGCATTGGAGAACTGTTTTTT.

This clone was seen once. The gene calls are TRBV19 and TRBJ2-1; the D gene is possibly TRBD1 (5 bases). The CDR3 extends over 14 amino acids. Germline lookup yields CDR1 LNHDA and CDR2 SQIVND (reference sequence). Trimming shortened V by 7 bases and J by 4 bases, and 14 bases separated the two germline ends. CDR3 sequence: CASNKYQGYNEQFF. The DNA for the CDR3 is TGTGCCAGTAACAAATATCAGGGATACAATGAGCAGTTCTTC.

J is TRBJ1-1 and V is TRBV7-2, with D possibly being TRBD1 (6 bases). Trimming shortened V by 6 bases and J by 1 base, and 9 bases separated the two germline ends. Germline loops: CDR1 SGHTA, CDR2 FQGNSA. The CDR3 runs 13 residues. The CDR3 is CASRSDRNTEAFF. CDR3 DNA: TGTGCCAGCAGGTCGGACAGGAACACTGAAGCTTTCTTT.

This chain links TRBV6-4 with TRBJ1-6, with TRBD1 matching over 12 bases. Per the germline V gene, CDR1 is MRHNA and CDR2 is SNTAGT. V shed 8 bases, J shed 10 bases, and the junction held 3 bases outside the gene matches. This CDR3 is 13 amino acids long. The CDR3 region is CASGTGGRSPLHF. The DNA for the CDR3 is TGTGCCAGCGGGACAGGGGGCCGGTCACCCCTCCACTTT.

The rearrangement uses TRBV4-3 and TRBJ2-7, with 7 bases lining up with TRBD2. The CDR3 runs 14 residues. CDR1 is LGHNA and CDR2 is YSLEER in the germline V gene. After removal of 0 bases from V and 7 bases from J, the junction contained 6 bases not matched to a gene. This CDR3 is CASSQDLWGGEQYF. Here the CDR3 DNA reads TGCGCCAGCAGCCAAGATCTATGGGGAGGGGAGCAGTACTTC.

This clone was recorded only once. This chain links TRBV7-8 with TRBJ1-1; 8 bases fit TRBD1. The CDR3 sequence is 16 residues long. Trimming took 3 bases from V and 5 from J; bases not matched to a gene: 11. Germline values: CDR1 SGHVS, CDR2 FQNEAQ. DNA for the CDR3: TGTGCCAGCAGCTTTGCAACTCAGGGGGCAGGAACTGAAGCTTTCTTT. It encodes CASSFATQGAGTEAFF.

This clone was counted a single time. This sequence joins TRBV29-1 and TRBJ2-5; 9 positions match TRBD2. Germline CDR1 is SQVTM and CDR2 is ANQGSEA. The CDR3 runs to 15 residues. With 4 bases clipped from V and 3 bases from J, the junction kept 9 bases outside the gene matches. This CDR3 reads CSVVSLAGIKETQYF. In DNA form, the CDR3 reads TGCAGCGTTGTTAGTCTAGCGGGAATCAAAGAGACCCAGTACTTC. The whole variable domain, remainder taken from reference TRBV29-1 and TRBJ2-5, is SAVISQKPSRDICQRGTSLTIQCQVDSQVTMMFWYRQQPGQSLTLIATANQGSEATYESGFVIDKFPISRPNLTFSTLTVSNMSPEDSSIYLCSVVSLAGIKETQYFGPGTRLLVL.

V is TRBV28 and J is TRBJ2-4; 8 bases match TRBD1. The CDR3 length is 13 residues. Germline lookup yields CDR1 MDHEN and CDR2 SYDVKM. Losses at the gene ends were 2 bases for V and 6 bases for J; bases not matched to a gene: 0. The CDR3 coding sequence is TGTGCCAGCAGTTTAACAGGGGGAAACATTCAGTACTTC. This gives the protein CASSLTGGNIQYF. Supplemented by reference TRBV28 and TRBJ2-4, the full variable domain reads DVKVTQSSRYLVKRTGEKVFLECVQDMDHENMFWYRQDPGLGLRLIYFSYDVKMKEKGDIPEGYSVSREKKERFSLILESASTNQTSMYLCASSLTGGNIQYFGAGTRLSVL.

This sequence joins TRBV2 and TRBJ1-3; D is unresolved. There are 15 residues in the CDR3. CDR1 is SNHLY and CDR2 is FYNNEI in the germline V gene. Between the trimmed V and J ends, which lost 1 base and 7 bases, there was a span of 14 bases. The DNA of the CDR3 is TGTGCCAGCAGTGAAGGGAGGACGGTTTTTAACACCATATATTTT. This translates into CASSEGRTVFNTIYF.

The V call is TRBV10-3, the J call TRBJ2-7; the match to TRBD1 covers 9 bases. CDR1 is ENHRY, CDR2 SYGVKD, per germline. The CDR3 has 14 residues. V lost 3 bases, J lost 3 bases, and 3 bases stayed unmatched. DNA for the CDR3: TGTGCCATCAGTGAAAGGACAGGGGTCTACGAGCAGTACTTC. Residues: CAISERTGVYEQYF.